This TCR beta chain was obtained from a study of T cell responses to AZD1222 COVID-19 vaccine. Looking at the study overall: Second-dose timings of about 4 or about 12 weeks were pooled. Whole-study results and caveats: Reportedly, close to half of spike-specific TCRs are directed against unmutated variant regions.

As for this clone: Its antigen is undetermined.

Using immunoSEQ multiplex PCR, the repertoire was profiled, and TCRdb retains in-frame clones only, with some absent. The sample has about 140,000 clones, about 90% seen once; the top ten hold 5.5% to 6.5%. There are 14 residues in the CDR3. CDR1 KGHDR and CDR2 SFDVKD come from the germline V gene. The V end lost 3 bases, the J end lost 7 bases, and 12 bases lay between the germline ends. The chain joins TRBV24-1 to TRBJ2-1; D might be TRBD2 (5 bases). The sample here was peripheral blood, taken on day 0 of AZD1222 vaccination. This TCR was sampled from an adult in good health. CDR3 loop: CATSDPPPGNEQFF. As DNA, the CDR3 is TGTGCCACCAGTGATCCGCCCCCGGGGAATGAGCAGTTCTTC.